Presented here are 11 T cell receptor beta chains from one specimen sequenced in a study of shared clonotypes between healthy human individuals. The method was immunoSEQ multiplex PCR; TCRdb's version includes in-frame clones alone and lacks a portion of them. The sample records 2.3 million or so clones, 80% to 95% being singletons. The sequenced material came from naive CD4+ T cells from PBMCs. This sample's subset: CD45RA+ positively selected. These receptors were collected from a man between 18 and 35 years old in good health. Some clones in this sample may be carry-over from other donors' samples.

V is TRBV28 and J is TRBJ1-5; D is ambiguous. V lost 3 bases and J 0 bases, leaving 9 bases between the germline ends. Looked up from germline, CDR1 is MDHEN and CDR2 is SYDVKM. The CDR3 is made up of 15 amino acids. The CDR3 is CASSFSGYSNQPQHF. CDR3 sequence (DNA): TGTGCCAGCAGTTTCTCGGGGTATAGCAATCAGCCCCAGCATTTT.

The chain employs TRBV7-6 and TRBJ2-7; D uncertain. Germline CDR1 is SGHVS and CDR2 is FNYEAQ. The CDR3 spans 13 residues. Trimming pared 8 bases from V and 6 bases from J, leaving 17 bases between. CDR3 amino acids: CASYRADTPEQYF. CDR3 DNA sequence: TGTGCCAGCTATCGGGCTGATACTCCCGAGCAGTACTTC.

J is TRBJ2-3 and V is TRBV19; TRBD2 matches at 16 bases. The CDR3 consists of 16 residues. Trimming removed 5 bases from V and 6 bases from J; junction bases left unmatched: 5. Looked up from germline, CDR1 is LNHDA and CDR2 is SQIVND (reference sequence). In nucleotides, the CDR3 is TGTGCCAGTAGTGTGGGACTAGCGGGAGGGCGGGATACGCAGTATTTT. Translation: CASSVGLAGGRDTQYF.

Note on this clone: Other DNA sequences in this specimen translate into the identical CDR3. This rearrangement joins TRBV5-6 to TRBJ2-4; 7 bases fit TRBD1. The CDR3 covers 15 residues. V trimming: 1 base; J trimming: 0 bases; junction bases outside the gene matches: 1. Germline CDR1 SGHDT, CDR2 YYEEEE. CDR3 nucleotides: TGTGCCAGCAGCTTGAGGGGGCTAGCCAAAAACATTCAGTACTTC. Its protein product is CASSLRGLAKNIQYF. Looking up the rest from reference TRBV5-6 and TRBJ2-4 gives the full variable domain: DAGVTQSPTHLIKTRGQQVTLRCSPKSGHDTVSWYQQALGQGPQFIFQYYEEEERQRGNFPDRFSGHQFPNYSSELNVNALLLGDSALYLCASSLRGLAKNIQYFGAGTRLSVL.

This clone was detected only once. The chain links TRBV9 to TRBJ1-2; D is perhaps TRBD1 (6 bases). CDR3 length: 14 residues. Trimming took off 2 bases at V and 2 bases at J, with 10 bases between the two ends. From germline, CDR1 is SGDLS and CDR2 YYNGEE. The CDR3 loop reads CASSVGQNNYGYTF. Here the CDR3 DNA reads TGTGCCAGCAGCGTTGGACAGAACAACTATGGCTACACCTTC.

CDR3 coding DNA: TGTGCCAGTCAAAAAGGAGCTTCTGGAAACACCATATATTTT. This translates into CASQKGASGNTIYF. V gene TRBV19 combines with J gene TRBJ1-3; D remains unclear. Germline V gene lookup returns CDR1 LNHDA and CDR2 SQIVND (reference sequence). Trimming cost V 8 bases and J 1 base, with 12 bases left between them. The CDR3 consists of 14 residues.

The genes are TRBV2 and TRBJ1-5; no reliable D call. The length of the CDR3 is 15 residues. Looked up from germline, CDR1 is SNHLY and CDR2 is FYNNEI. V shed 7 bases and J shed 0 bases, with 13 bases lying between them. The CDR3 DNA reads TGTGCCAGCAATGACGGACCTAATAGCAATCAGCCCCAGCATTTT. Protein: CASNDGPNSNQPQHF.

This chain connects TRBV7-8 to TRBJ2-2, with D maybe TRBD1 (5 bases). V lost 4 bases and J lost 0, with 12 bases in between. The CDR3 runs 16 residues. Germline values: CDR1 SGHVS, CDR2 FQNEAQ. CDR3 loop: CASSSQTVTNTGELFF. In DNA form, the CDR3 reads TGTGCCAGCAGCTCGCAGACAGTCACGAACACCGGGGAGCTGTTTTTT.

The chain links TRBV5-1 to TRBJ2-2; TRBD2 agrees at 10 bases. Germline V CDR1 and CDR2: SGHRS, YFSETQ. V lost 5 bases and J lost 0; bases outside the gene matches: 10. The CDR3 runs to 18 residues. The CDR3 loop reads CASRRTGTSAANTGELFF. The CDR3 nucleotides read TGCGCCAGCAGGAGAACCGGGACTAGCGCTGCGAACACCGGGGAGCTGTTTTTT.

This chain uses TRBV29-1 with TRBJ2-1; D possibly matches TRBD1 or TRBD2 (5 bases each). Trimming took 4 bases from V and 0 from J, leaving 13 bases between them. The CDR3 is made up of 15 amino acids. CDR1 is SQVTM, CDR2 ANQGSEA, per germline. The CDR3 DNA is TGCAGCGTTGTCGGGACCCACGCCTCCTACAATGAGCAGTTCTTC. It is translated as CSVVGTHASYNEQFF.

The chain carries TRBV28 and TRBJ1-3, with D unclear. Germline V CDR1 and CDR2: MDHEN, SYDVKM. CDR3 size: 15 residues. The V end was cut by 6 bases, the J end by 0 bases, with 12 bases between. The CDR3 DNA reads TGTGCCAGCAGCCCCGGAGACATCTCTGGAAACACCATATATTTT. Its protein is CASSPGDISGNTIYF.